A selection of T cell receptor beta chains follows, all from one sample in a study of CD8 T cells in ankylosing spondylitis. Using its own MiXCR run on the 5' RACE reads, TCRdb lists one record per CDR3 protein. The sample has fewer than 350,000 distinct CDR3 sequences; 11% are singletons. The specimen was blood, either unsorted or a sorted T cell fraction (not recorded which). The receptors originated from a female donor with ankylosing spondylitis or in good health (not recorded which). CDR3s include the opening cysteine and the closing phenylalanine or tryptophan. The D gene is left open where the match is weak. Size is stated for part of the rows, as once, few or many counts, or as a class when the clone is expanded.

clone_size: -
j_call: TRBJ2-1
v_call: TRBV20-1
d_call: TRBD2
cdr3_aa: CSAREGLALHNEQFF
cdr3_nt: TGCAGTGCTAGAGAGGGACTAGCCCTCCACAATGAGCAGTTCTTC

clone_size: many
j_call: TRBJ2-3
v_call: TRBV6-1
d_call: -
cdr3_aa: CASTGLRGGTQYF
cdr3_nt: TGTGCCAGCACCGGCCTCCGCGGAGGGACGCAGTATTTT

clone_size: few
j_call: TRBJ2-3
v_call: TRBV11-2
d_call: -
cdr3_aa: CASSLRAGADTQYF
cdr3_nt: TGTGCCAGCAGCTTAAGGGCAGGGGCAGATACGCAGTATTTT

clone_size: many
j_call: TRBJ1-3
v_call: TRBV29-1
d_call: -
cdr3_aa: CSISSGSGNTIYF
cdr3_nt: TGCAGCATCAGCTCGGGCTCTGGAAACACCATATATTTT

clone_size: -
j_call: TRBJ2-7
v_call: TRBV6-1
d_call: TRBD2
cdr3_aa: CASKGLAGGFSYEQYF
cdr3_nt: TGTGCCAGCAAAGGACTAGCGGGAGGCTTCTCCTACGAGCAGTACTTC

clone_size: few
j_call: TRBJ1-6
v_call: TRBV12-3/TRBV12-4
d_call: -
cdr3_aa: CASSLGQGISPLHF
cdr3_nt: TGTGCCAGCAGTTTGGGGCAGGGGATTTCACCCCTCCACTTT

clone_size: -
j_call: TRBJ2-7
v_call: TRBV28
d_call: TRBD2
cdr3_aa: CASTAPTSVAGEQYF
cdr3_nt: TGTGCCAGCACCGCTCCAACTAGCGTGGCGGGGGAGCAGTACTTC

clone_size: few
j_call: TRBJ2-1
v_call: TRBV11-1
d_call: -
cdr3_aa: CASSHPRGARNEQFF
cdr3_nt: TGTGCCAGCAGCCACCCCAGGGGGGCCCGCAATGAGCAGTTCTTC

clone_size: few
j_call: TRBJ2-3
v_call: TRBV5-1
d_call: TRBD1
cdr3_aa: CASSRQQGDTQYF
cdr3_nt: TGCGCCAGCAGCCGGCAACAGGGGGATACGCAGTATTTT

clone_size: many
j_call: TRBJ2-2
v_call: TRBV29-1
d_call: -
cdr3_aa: CSVESYSSNTGELFF
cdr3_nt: TGCAGCGTTGAAAGTTACAGTTCGAACACCGGGGAGCTGTTTTTT

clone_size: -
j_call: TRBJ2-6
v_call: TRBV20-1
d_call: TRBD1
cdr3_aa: CSAPPDRGLSGANVLTF
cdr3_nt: TGCAGTGCCCCTCCGGACAGGGGGCTCTCTGGGGCCAACGTCCTGACTTTC

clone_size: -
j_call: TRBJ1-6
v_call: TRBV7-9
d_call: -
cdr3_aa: CASSSLPNSPLHF
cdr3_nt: TGTGCCAGCAGCTCTCTCCCCAATTCACCCCTCCACTTT

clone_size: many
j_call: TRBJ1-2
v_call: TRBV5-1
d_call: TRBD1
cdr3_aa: CASRPIQGAYGYTF
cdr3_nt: TGCGCCAGCAGACCTATACAGGGGGCCTATGGCTACACCTTC

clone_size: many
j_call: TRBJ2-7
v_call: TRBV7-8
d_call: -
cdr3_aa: CASSLSGRNEQYF
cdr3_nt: TGTGCCAGCAGCTTATCGGGACGAAACGAACAGTACTTC

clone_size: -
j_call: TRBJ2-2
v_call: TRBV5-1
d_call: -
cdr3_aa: CASSLDLTSNTGELFF
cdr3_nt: TGCGCCAGCAGCTTGGACTTGACCTCTAACACCGGGGAGCTGTTTTTT

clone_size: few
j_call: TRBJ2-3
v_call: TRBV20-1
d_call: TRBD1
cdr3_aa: CSARVRGRRADTQYF
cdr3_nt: TGCAGTGCTAGAGTAAGGGGGCGCCGGGCAGATACGCAGTATTTT

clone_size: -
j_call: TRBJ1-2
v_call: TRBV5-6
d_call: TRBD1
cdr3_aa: CASSWDRGGYTF
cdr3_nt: TGTGCCAGCAGCTGGGACAGGGGAGGCTACACCTTC

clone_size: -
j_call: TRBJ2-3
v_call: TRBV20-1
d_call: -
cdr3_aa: CSARVGGAGTDTQYF
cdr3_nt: TGCAGTGCTAGAGTTGGAGGGGCTGGCACAGATACGCAGTATTTT

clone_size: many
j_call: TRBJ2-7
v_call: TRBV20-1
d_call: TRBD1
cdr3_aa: CSAPGTGGASYEQYF
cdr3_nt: TGCAGTGCACCCGGGACAGGGGGCGCATCCTACGAGCAGTACTTC